This TCR beta chain was captured in a study of blood T cell repertoires in COVID-19. At the level of the study: The origin of the acute and convalescent COVID-19 samples was the United States, Italy and Spain.

This clone was seen once. Donors in Cohort 3 who had recovered were those with two negative PCRs, healthcare professional clearance, or resolution of their symptoms. Germline CDR1 reads SEHNR; CDR2 reads FQNEAQ (reference sequence). V lost 5 bases and J 0 bases, leaving 14 bases between the germline ends. The CDR3 length is 15 residues. The data were produced by immunoSEQ multiplex PCR, yet TCRdb's version contains in-frame clones alone and is incomplete. The top ten hold over 2.5% of the sample, which has 250,000 or so clones, 86% seen once. This sequence joins TRBV7-9 and TRBJ2-7; no clear D gene. The receptor comes from a woman aged 18-29 years who had recovered from COVID-19. The sequenced sample consisted of PBMCs or T cells enriched from blood (not recorded which). The CDR3 region has the DNA TGTGCCAGCAGCGCCCAGGTAGATTACTCCTACGAGCAGTACTTC. Translated: CASSAQVDYSYEQYF.